The clone carrying this T cell receptor beta chain is a singleton in its sample. As processed by the authors: The assay estimated nucleated cells by amplifying reference gene primers. Sequenced by immunoSEQ multiplex PCR; TCRdb stores in-frame clones only, minus some. That table supplies the V and J calls and clone size; D and trimming were determined from the DNA. The table records 150,000 to 200,000 clones, approximately 86% of them present only once. Germline V CDR1 and CDR2: LNHNV, YYDKDF (reference sequence). The V end lost 1 base, the J end lost 4 bases, and 16 bases lay between the germline ends. The CDR3 covers 16 residues. The data belong to a study of blood T cell repertoires in COVID-19. Study-wide context: PBMCs, B-cell-depleted T cells, or T cells provided the cDNA or gDNA that made up the material.

The specimen was PBMCs or T cells enriched from blood (not recorded which). The source of this sequence is a woman aged 40-49 years in a cohort exposed to, infected with or recovered from COVID-19 (not recorded which). V gene TRBV15 combines with J gene TRBJ1-2; TRBD1 is a possible D gene (5 bases). The CDR3: CATSRAPSQGPYGYTF. The CDR3 coding sequence is TGTGCCACCAGCAGAGCCCCATCCCAGGGCCCCTATGGCTACACCTTC.